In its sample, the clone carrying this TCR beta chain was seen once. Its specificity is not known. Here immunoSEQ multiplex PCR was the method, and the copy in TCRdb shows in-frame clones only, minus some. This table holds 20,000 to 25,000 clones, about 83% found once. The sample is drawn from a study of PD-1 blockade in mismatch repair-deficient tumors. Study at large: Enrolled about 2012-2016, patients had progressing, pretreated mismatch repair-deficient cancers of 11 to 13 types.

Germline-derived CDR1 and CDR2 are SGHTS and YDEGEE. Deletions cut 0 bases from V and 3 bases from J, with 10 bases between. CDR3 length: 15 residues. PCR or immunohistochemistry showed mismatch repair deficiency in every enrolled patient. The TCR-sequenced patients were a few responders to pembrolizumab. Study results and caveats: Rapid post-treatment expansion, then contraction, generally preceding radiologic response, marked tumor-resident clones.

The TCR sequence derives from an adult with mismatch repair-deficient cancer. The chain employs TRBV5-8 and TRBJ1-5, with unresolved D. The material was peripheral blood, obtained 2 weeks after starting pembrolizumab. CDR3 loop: CASSLVDSPNQPQHF. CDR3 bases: TGTGCCAGCAGCTTGGTCGACTCACCCAATCAGCCCCAGCATTTT.